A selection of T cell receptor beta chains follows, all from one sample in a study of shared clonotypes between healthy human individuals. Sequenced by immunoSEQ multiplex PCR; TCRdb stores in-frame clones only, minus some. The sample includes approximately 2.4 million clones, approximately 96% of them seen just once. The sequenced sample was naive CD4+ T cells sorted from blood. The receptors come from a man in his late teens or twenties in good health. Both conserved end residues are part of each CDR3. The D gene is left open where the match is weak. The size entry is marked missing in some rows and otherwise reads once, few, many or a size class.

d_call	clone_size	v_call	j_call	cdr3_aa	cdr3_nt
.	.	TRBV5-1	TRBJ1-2	CASSFTGQSNYGYTF	TGCGCCAGCAGCTTTACCGGGCAATCTAACTATGGCTACACCTTC
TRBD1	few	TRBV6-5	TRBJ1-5	CASSRGSNQPQHF	TGTGCCAGCAGCAGGGGGAGCAATCAGCCCCAGCATTTT
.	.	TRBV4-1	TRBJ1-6	CASSQEGQGRSYNSPLHF	TGCGCCAGCAGCCAAGAGGGTCAGGGACGCTCCTATAATTCACCCCTCCACTTT
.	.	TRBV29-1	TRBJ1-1	CSVEWHRGDTEAFF	TGCAGCGTTGAATGGCACAGAGGGGACACTGAAGCTTTCTTT
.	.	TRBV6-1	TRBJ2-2	CATRLTGYTGELFF	TGTGCCACCCGATTGACAGGATACACCGGGGAGCTGTTTTTT
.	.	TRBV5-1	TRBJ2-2	CASSSPFAAPTGELFF	TGCGCCAGCAGCTCTCCCTTCGCAGCCCCCACCGGGGAGCTGTTTTTT
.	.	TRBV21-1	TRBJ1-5	CASRTYRDSRQPQHF	TGTGCCAGCAGGACCTACCGGGACAGTCGACAGCCCCAGCATTTT
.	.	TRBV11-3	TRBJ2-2	CASSLEGTGELFF	TGTGCCAGCAGCCTGGAGGGGACCGGGGAGCTGTTTTTT
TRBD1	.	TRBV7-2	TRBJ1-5	CASSYDRGLWEPQHF	TGTGCCAGCAGCTACGACAGGGGGCTTTGGGAGCCCCAGCATTTT
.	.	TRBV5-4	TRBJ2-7	CASSSGPEGYEQYF	TGTGCCAGCAGCTCCGGACCGGAGGGATACGAGCAGTACTTC
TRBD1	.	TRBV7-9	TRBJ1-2	CASSDYRGPQTNYGYTF	TGTGCCAGCAGCGACTACAGGGGTCCTCAGACTAACTATGGCTACACCTTC
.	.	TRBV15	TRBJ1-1	CATSPLLMDTEAFF	TGTGCCACCAGCCCCCTCCTCATGGACACTGAAGCTTTCTTT
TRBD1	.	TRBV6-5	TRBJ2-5	CASRQGVEETQYF	TGTGCCAGTAGACAGGGCGTGGAGGAGACCCAGTACTTC
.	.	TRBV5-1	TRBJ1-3	CASSPGPSDTIYF	TGCGCCAGCAGCCCCGGGCCATCGGACACCATATATTTT
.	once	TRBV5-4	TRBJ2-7	CASSLGGAFSEQYF	TGTGCCAGCAGCTTGGGGGGGGCATTTAGCGAGCAGTACTTC
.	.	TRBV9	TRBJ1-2	CASSPTGFYGYTF	TGTGCCAGCAGCCCAACAGGGTTTTATGGCTACACCTTC
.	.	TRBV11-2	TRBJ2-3	CASSLSGTRYRGTDTQYF	TGTGCCAGCAGCTTATCCGGGACAAGATATAGGGGCACAGATACGCAGTATTTT
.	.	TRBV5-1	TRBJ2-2	CASSIGRNTGELFF	TGCGCCAGCAGCATAGGACGCAACACCGGGGAGCTGTTTTTT
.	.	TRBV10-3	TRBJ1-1	CAISEPLNTEAFF	TGTGCCATCAGTGAGCCCTTGAACACTGAAGCTTTCTTT
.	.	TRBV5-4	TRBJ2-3	CASSLGGTSTDTQYF	TGTGCCAGCAGCTTGGGTGGGACTAGCACAGATACGCAGTATTTT
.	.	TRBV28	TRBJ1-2	CASSFRGAQGYTF	TGTGCCAGCAGTTTTAGGGGGGCGCAAGGCTACACCTTC
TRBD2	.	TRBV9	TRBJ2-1	CASTGTRPYNEQFF	TGTGCCAGCACCGGGACTAGACCCTACAATGAGCAGTTCTTC
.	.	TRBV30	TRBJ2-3	CAWMNWQGIADTQYF	TGTGCCTGGATGAATTGGCAGGGGATTGCAGATACGCAGTATTTT
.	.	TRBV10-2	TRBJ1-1	CAVQGLYTEAFF	TGCGCCGTCCAGGGCCTATACACTGAAGCTTTCTTT
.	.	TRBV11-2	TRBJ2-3	CASSFRLGTDTQYF	TGTGCCAGCAGCTTTCGGCTAGGCACAGATACGCAGTATTTT
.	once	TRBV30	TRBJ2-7	CALSDSPYEQYF	TGTGCCTTATCGGACAGTCCGTACGAGCAGTACTTC
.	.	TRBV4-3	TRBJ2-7	CASSQDGTGEQYF	TGCGCCAGCAGCCAAGACGGGACGGGCGAGCAGTACTTC
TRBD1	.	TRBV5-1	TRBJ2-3	CASSLQGTSTDTQYF	TGCGCCAGCAGCTTACAGGGGACAAGCACAGATACGCAGTATTTT
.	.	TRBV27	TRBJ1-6	CASSSGTFNSPLHF	TGTGCCAGCAGCAGCGGGACCTTCAATTCACCCCTCCACTTT
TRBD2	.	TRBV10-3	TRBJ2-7	CAISEPDRGAYEQYF	TGTGCCATCAGTGAGCCCGATCGGGGGGCCTACGAGCAGTACTTC
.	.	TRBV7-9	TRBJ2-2	CASSFANPYTGELFF	TGTGCCAGCAGCTTCGCGAACCCTTACACCGGGGAGCTGTTTTTT
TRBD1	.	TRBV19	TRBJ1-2	CASSPDRSSSGYTF	TGTGCCAGTAGTCCGGACAGGTCATCAAGTGGCTACACCTTC
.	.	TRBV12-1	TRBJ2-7	CASSYDSGYEQYF	TGTGCCAGCAGCTACGACAGCGGCTACGAGCAGTACTTC
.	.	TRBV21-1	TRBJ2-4	CASSKEEIGDTKNIQYF	TGTGCCAGCAGCAAAGAAGAAATCGGGGACACCAAAAACATTCAGTACTTC
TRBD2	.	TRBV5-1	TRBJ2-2	CASSFSGSTGELFF	TGCGCCAGCAGCTTTAGCGGGAGTACCGGGGAGCTGTTTTTT
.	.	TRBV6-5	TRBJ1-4	CASSYGPTTNEKLFF	TGTGCCAGCAGTTACGGACCGACAACTAATGAAAAACTGTTTTTT
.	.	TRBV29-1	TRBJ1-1	CSSHDSSTEAFF	TGCAGCTCCCATGACAGTTCCACTGAAGCTTTCTTT
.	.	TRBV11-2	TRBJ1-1	CASSLAPVGAFF	TGTGCCAGCAGCTTAGCTCCGGTGGGCGCTTTCTTT
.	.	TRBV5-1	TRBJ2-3	CASSVPADTQYF	TGCGCCAGCAGCGTTCCCGCAGATACGCAGTATTTT
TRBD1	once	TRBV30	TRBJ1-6	CAWRFGQGGRPLHF	TGTGCCTGGAGATTCGGACAGGGGGGGCGACCCCTCCACTTT
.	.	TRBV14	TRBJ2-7	CASSQALTSFSYEQYF	TGTGCCAGCAGCCAAGCTCTTACTAGTTTCTCCTACGAGCAGTACTTC
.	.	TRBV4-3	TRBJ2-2	CASSQGGTPGELFF	TGCGCCAGCAGCCAAGGTGGGACCCCCGGGGAGCTGTTTTTT
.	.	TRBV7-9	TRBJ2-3	CASSLIDDTQYF	TGTGCCAGCAGCTTAATAGACGATACGCAGTATTTT
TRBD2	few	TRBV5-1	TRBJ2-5	CASSLGLAAQETQYF	TGCGCCAGCAGCTTGGGACTAGCGGCACAAGAGACCCAGTACTTC
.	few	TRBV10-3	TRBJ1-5	CAISESGGRNQPQHF	TGTGCCATCAGTGAGTCCGGGGGGCGGAATCAGCCCCAGCATTTT
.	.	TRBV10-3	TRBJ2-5	CAISESSWGKETQYF	TGTGCCATCAGTGAGTCTAGCTGGGGGAAGGAGACCCAGTACTTC
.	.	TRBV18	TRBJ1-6	CASSPSRDHSPLHF	TGTGCCAGCTCACCAAGCAGGGATCATTCACCCCTCCACTTT
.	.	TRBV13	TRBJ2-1	CASSLRGNEQFF	TGTGCCAGCAGCTTACGGGGCAATGAGCAGTTCTTC
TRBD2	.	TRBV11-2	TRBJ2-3	CASSLGLAGGGDTQYF	TGTGCCAGCAGCTTGGGACTAGCGGGAGGCGGAGATACGCAGTATTTT
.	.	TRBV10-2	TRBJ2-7	CARYPGEGEWHEQYF	TGCGCCCGATATCCGGGTGAGGGGGAGTGGCACGAGCAGTACTTC
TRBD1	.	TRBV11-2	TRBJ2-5	CASSLDGRGRGETQYF	TGTGCCAGCAGCTTAGATGGTAGGGGGCGCGGGGAGACCCAGTACTTC
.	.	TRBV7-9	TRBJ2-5	CASSLYGRMPQETQYF	TGTGCCAGCAGCTTATATGGCCGAATGCCACAAGAGACCCAGTACTTC
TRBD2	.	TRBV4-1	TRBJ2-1	CASSHPGGYGNEQFF	TGCGCCAGCAGCCATCCGGGGGGGTACGGCAATGAGCAGTTCTTC
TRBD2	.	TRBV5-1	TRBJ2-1	CASSLARGGRAYNEQFF	TGCGCCAGCAGCTTGGCCCGCGGCGGGAGGGCCTACAATGAGCAGTTCTTC
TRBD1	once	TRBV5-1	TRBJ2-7	CASSAGSRDRVHEQYF	TGCGCCAGCAGCGCCGGAAGCCGGGACAGGGTCCACGAGCAGTACTTC